This entry concerns a single T cell receptor (beta chain). Antigen unknown. The record originates from a study of T cell repertoires in cytomegalovirus infection. Background on the study: Alongside well-studied HLA-B-restricted CMV epitopes, recently identified HLA-C-restricted CMV epitopes were also used. It was the public TCR beta signatures that indicated both CMV infection and matching HLA type. Notes on the study in general: The ex vivo response showed dominance by HLA-C-restricted CMV-specific TCR beta clonotypes. Cumulative frequency of public TCR beta families picked out carriers of CMV plus the relevant HLA.

V gave up 4 bases and J gave up 11 bases; unmatched junction bases: 6. Germline-derived CDR1 and CDR2 are SGHDT and YYEEEE. CDR3 length equals 12 residues. TCRdb re-called the reads through MiXCR, storing one row per CDR3 protein. This sample has about 770,000 distinct CDR3 sequences, with almost 30% found just once. This specimen was cultured CD8+ T cells from PBMCs, taken from culture after CMV antigen stimulation. This clonotype was obtained from a human donor in good health (CMV status not recorded). Some clones in this sample may be carry-over from other donors' samples. V usage is TRBV5-6 and J usage is TRBJ1-1; TRBD1 matches at 9 bases. CDR3 protein: CASSKGQGDAFF. In DNA form, the CDR3 reads TGTGCCAGCAGCAAGGGACAGGGTGATGCTTTCTTT.